A single sample is the source of the 9 T cell receptor beta chains below, sequenced in a study of cytomegalovirus exposure and HLA in healthy donors. Clones were sequenced by immunoSEQ multiplex PCR, and TCRdb holds only the in-frame ones, with some missing. This sample has 120,000 or so clones, with 70% to 90% found just once. What was sequenced was PBMCs. Receptor source: a man between 18 and 35 years old in good health and CMV-seropositive.

This chain joins TRBV11-2 and TRBJ1-1; D perhaps matches TRBD1 (6 bases). Trimming cost V 4 bases and J 4 bases, with 10 bases left between them. The CDR3 extends over 13 amino acids. Germline V CDR1 and CDR2: SGHAT, FQNNGV. For the CDR3, the DNA is TGTGCCAGCAGCTCTCAGGGGTCCACTGAAGCTTTCTTT. Amino acids: CASSSQGSTEAFF.

The chain links TRBV9 to TRBJ2-3; no clear D. The CDR3 extends over 14 amino acids. Germline V gene lookup returns CDR1 SGDLS and CDR2 YYNGEE. The V and J ends lost 4 bases and 0 bases respectively, with 9 bases between them. In DNA form, the CDR3 reads TGTGCCAGCAGCCCTTTCGGGAGCACAGATACGCAGTATTTT. Protein: CASSPFGSTDTQYF.

This clone was detected only once. The chain joins TRBV5-1 to TRBJ2-1; 12 bases match TRBD2. CDR1 is SGHRS, CDR2 YFSETQ, per germline. After removal of 4 bases from V and 9 bases from J, the junction contained 8 bases not matched to a gene. The length of the CDR3 is 15 residues. DNA of the CDR3: TGCGCCAGCAGCCTTTCTAGCGGGGGGGCAGGTGAGCAGTTCTTC. It yields the protein CASSLSSGGAGEQFF.

This clone has only a few counts. V usage is TRBV5-4 and J usage is TRBJ2-7, with TRBD2 identical over 7 bases. CDR3 length equals 15 residues. J was trimmed by 0 bases and V by 0 bases; bases with no gene match: 3. The germline V gene has CDR1 SGHNT and CDR2 YYREEE (reference sequence). DNA for the CDR3: TGTGCCAGCAGCTTGGGGGGGGAGGGCTCCTACGAGCAGTACTTC. Its protein product is CASSLGGEGSYEQYF.

The V call is TRBV5-4, the J call TRBJ2-1; D call uncertain. Germline CDR1 is SGHNT and CDR2 is YYREEE (reference sequence). V was cut by 0 bases and J by 6 bases, with 13 bases left in between. CDR3 length: 15 residues. The CDR3 spells CASSLGAPSGNEQFF. CDR3 bases: TGTGCCAGCAGCTTGGGGGCACCCTCTGGCAATGAGCAGTTCTTC.

This chain uses TRBV6-1 with TRBJ2-7, with TRBD1 identical over 8 bases. CDR3 length: 15 residues. V shed 6 bases and J 7 bases; nucleotides not matched to a gene: 14. Germline CDR1 reads MNHNS; CDR2 reads SASEGT. The DNA for the CDR3 is TGTGCCAGCAGAATCTATGAATCAGGGGGCGGGGAGCAGTACTTC. Amino acids: CASRIYESGGGEQYF.

The genes are TRBV5-4 and TRBJ1-3, with D perhaps matching TRBD1 (5 bases). The CDR3 is 17 residues long. V was shortened by 4 bases and J by 0 bases, with 17 bases between the two germline ends. The germline CDR1 and CDR2 sequences are SGHNT and YYREEE (reference sequence). CDR3 sequence reads: CASSGRPDISSGNTIYF. The CDR3 DNA sequence: TGTGCCAGCAGCGGCCGGCCGGACATCAGCTCTGGAAACACCATATATTTT. The whole variable domain, remainder taken from reference TRBV5-4 and TRBJ1-3, is ETGVTQSPTHLIKTRGQQVTLRCSSQSGHNTVSWYQQALGQGPQFIFQYYREEENGRGNFPPRFSGLQFPNYSSELNVNALELDDSALYLCASSGRPDISSGNTIYFGEGSWLTVV.

The chain has TRBV2 and TRBJ2-7, with 7 bases aligning to TRBD1. The junction had 9 bases not matched to a gene; V was cut back by 2 bases and J by 2 bases. This CDR3 has 16 residues. CDR1 is SNHLY and CDR2 is FYNNEI in the germline V gene. The CDR3 coding sequence is TGTGCCAGCAGTGAATGGGGACAGAGCTTTCCCTACGAGCAGTACTTC. It translates to CASSEWGQSFPYEQYF.

The J gene is TRBJ1-5, the V gene TRBV28; D gene ambiguous. The CDR3 is 12 residues long. The germline V gene encodes CDR1 MDHEN and CDR2 SYDVKM. Trimming removed 4 bases at V and 4 bases at J, with 5 bases between. The CDR3 DNA reads TGTGCCAGCAGTTCCCTGAATCAGCCCCAGCATTTT. Its protein is CASSSLNQPQHF.